One and the same sample provided the 8 T cell receptor beta chains below, sequenced in a study of control samples from healthy donors and cancer patients. Assay used: immunoSEQ multiplex PCR; TCRdb lists only in-frame clones, some missing. The sample lists 100,000 to 150,000 clones, around nine tenths seen once, with roughly 7.8% in the top ten. Sequencing was performed on PBMCs. The source is a man in his forties or fifties with head and neck cancer.

The chain has TRBV13 and TRBJ2-3; D uncertain. Germline V gene lookup returns CDR1 PRHDT and CDR2 FYEKMQ (reference sequence). Trimming removed 4 bases at V and 3 bases at J, with 8 bases between. The CDR3 contains 13 residues. CDR3 DNA: TGTGCCAGCAGCTCGAGTGAGACAGATACGCAGTATTTT. It codes for CASSSSETDTQYF.

The chain has TRBV2 and TRBJ2-1; D unresolved. Per the germline V gene, CDR1 is SNHLY and CDR2 is FYNNEI. Trimming took off 6 bases at V and 0 bases at J, with 15 bases between the two ends. CDR3 length: 16 residues. CDR3 region: CASRFSTTSSYNEQFF. As DNA, the CDR3 is TGTGCCAGCAGGTTCAGCACCACGAGCTCCTACAATGAGCAGTTCTTC.

The V gene is TRBV20-1, the J gene TRBJ1-1; D remains unclear. This CDR3 is built from 12 residues. Trimming pared 3 bases from V and 1 base from J, leaving 6 bases between. In germline, CDR1 is DFQATT, CDR2 SNEGSKA (reference sequence). CDR3 amino acids: CSASTGNTEAFF. The CDR3 DNA is TGCAGTGCTAGTACCGGGAACACTGAAGCTTTCTTT.

The gene calls are TRBV19 and TRBJ2-6; TRBD1 matches 9 bases. Per germline, CDR1 LNHDA and CDR2 SQIVND (reference sequence). V trimming: 3 bases; J trimming: 2 bases; junction bases outside the gene matches: 11. CDR3 length: 19 residues. This CDR3 reads CASSISAGQGWAGANVLTF. The CDR3 nucleotides read TGTGCCAGTAGTATCAGTGCCGGACAGGGGTGGGCTGGGGCCAACGTCCTGACTTTC.

V gene TRBV4-2 combines with J gene TRBJ1-5, with D possibly matching TRBD1 (6 bases). The V end was cut by 5 bases, the J end by 3 bases, with 20 bases between. Per germline, CDR1 LGHNA and CDR2 YNFKEQ. The CDR3 is made up of 17 amino acids. CDR3 nucleotide sequence: TGTGCCAGCAGCTCGAGGGGGTCCGGGGGAATCAATCAGCCCCAGCATTTT. Protein product: CASSSRGSGGINQPQHF.

The chain employs TRBV5-1 and TRBJ2-3; 9 positions match TRBD2. V lost 4 bases, J lost 2 bases, and 5 bases stayed unmatched. The CDR3 contains 15 residues. Per germline, CDR1 SGHRS and CDR2 YFSETQ. The CDR3 here is CASSPAGGITDTQYF. For the CDR3, the DNA is TGCGCCAGCAGCCCAGCGGGAGGTATCACAGATACGCAGTATTTT.

A single count supports this clone. The chain combines TRBV19 with TRBJ2-5, with D unresolved. The CDR3 runs to 13 residues. CDR1 and CDR2 (germline): LNHDA, SQIVND (reference sequence). The ends were cut back, 3 bases at V and 8 bases at J, with 13 bases in the middle. CDR3 region: CASSMKALGTQYF. In DNA, the CDR3 is TGTGCCAGTAGTATGAAGGCTTTGGGTACCCAGTACTTC. Supplemented by reference TRBV19 and TRBJ2-5, the full variable domain reads DGGITQSPKYLFRKEGQNVTLSCEQNLNHDAMYWYRQDPGQGLRLIYYSQIVNDFQKGDIAEGYSVSREKKESFPLTVTSAQKNPTAFYLCASSMKALGTQYFGPGTRLLVL.

The chain employs TRBV11-2 and TRBJ1-2, with 9 bases fitting TRBD1. The CDR3 has 15 residues. CDR1 and CDR2 (germline): SGHAT, FQNNGV. J gave up 7 bases and V 4 bases, and 10 bases lay outside the gene matches. DNA of the CDR3: TGTGCCAGCAGCTGGACAGGGGAGATATTGGTTGGCTACACCTTC. It encodes CASSWTGEILVGYTF.